The clone carrying this T cell receptor beta chain occurred once. The CDR3 is 16 residues long. V lost 6 bases and J lost 2; bases outside the gene matches: 3. The germline V gene encodes CDR1 MNHEY and CDR2 SVGEGT. This entry comes from a study of blood T cell repertoires in COVID-19. Repertoires were generated with immunoSEQ multiplex PCR, while TCRdb's copy carries only in-frame clones and drops some. The sample lists around 320,000 clones, roughly nine tenths occurring once. Those enrolled in Seattle joined during active infection and were followed longitudinally afterward. V gene TRBV6-2 or TRBV6-3 combines with J gene TRBJ2-5, with 16 bases matching TRBD2. Sequenced sample: peripheral blood. This receptor was taken from a woman younger than 45 with COVID-19, enrolled during active disease. CDR3 region: CASSPGLAGGQETQYF. CDR3 in DNA: TGTGCCAGCAGCCCGGGACTAGCGGGGGGGCAAGAGACCCAGTACTTC.